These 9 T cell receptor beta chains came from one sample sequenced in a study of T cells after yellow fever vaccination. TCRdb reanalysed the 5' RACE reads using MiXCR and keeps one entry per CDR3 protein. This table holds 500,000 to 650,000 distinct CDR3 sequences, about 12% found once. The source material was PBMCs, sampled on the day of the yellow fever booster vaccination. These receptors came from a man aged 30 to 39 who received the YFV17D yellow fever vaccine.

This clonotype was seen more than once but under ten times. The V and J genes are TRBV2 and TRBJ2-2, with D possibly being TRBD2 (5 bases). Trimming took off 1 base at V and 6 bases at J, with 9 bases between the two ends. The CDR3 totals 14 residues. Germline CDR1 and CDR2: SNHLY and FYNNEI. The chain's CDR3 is CASSEGGYAGELFF. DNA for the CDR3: TGTGCCAGCAGTGAAGGAGGGTACGCCGGGGAGCTGTTTTTT.

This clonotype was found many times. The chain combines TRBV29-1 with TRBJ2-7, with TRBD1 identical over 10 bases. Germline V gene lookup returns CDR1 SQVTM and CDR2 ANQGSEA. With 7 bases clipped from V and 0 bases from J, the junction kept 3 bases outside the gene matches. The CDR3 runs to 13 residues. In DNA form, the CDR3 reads TGCAGCGGGACAGGGGGGGCCTCCTACGAGCAGTACTTC. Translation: CSGTGGASYEQYF.

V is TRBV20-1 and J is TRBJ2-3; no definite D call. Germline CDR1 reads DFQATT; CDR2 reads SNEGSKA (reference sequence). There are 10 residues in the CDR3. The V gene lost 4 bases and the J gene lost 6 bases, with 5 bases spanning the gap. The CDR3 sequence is CSATPDTQYF. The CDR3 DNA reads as TGCAGTGCTACCCCCGATACGCAGTATTTT.

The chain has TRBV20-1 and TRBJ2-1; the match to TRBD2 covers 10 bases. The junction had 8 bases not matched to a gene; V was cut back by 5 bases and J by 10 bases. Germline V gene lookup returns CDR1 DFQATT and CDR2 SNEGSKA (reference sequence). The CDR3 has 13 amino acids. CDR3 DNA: TGCAGTGCTCTGGGGACTAGCGTTCGAGAGCAGTTCTTC. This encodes CSALGTSVREQFF.

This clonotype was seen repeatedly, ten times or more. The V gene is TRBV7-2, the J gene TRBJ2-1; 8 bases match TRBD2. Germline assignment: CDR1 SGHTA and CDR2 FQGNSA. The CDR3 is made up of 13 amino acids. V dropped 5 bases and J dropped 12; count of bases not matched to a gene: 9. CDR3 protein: CASSTGLAERQFF. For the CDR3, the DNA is TGTGCCAGCAGCACCGGACTAGCTGAGAGGCAGTTCTTC.

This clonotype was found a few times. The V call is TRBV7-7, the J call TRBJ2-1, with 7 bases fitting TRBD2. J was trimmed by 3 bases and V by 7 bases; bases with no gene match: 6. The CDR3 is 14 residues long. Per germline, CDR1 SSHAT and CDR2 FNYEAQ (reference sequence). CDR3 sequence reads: CASTRGGSYNEQFF. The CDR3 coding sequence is TGTGCCAGCACTCGCGGCGGGAGCTACAATGAGCAGTTCTTC. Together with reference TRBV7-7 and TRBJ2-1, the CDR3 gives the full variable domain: GAGVSQSPRYKVTKRGQDVTLRCDPISSHATLYWYQQALGQGPEFLTYFNYEAQPDKSGLPSDRFSAERPEGSISTLTIQRTEQRDSAMYRCASTRGGSYNEQFFGPGTRLTVL.

CDR3 residues: CASSQRRASGRIAQYF. In DNA form, the CDR3 reads TGTGCCAGCAGCCAACGTCGGGCTAGCGGGAGAATCGCGCAGTATTTT. The chain carries TRBV3-1 and TRBJ2-3; TRBD2 matches 10 bases. This CDR3 spans 16 amino acids. Trimming at V came to 2 bases and at J to 10 bases, leaving 12 bases not matched to a gene. The germline V gene has CDR1 LGHDT and CDR2 YNNKEL (reference sequence).

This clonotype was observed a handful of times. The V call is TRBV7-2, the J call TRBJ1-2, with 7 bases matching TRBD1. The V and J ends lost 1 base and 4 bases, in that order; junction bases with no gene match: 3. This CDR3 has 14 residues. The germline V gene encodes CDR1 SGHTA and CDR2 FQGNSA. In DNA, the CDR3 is TGTGCCAGCAGCTTAGGACAGGGAAGCTATGGCTACACCTTC. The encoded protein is CASSLGQGSYGYTF. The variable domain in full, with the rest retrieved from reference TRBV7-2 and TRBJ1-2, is GAGVSQSPSNKVTEKGKDVELRCDPISGHTALYWYRQSLGQGLEFLIYFQGNSAPDKSGLPSDRFSAERTGGSVSTLTIQRTQQEDSAVYLCASSLGQGSYGYTFGSGTRLTVV.

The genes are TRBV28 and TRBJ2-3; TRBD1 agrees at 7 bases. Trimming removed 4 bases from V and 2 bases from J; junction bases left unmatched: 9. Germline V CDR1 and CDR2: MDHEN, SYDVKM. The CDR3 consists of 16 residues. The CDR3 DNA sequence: TGTGCCAGCAGTTCACAGGGGCTATCCAACACAGATACGCAGTATTTT. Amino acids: CASSSQGLSNTDTQYF. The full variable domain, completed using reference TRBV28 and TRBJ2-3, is DVKVTQSSRYLVKRTGEKVFLECVQDMDHENMFWYRQDPGLGLRLIYFSYDVKMKEKGDIPEGYSVSREKKERFSLILESASTNQTSMYLCASSSQGLSNTDTQYFGPGTRLTVL.